This T cell receptor beta chain originates from a study of cytomegalovirus exposure and HLA in healthy donors. Primers for the PCR totalled 60 Vbeta and 13 Jbeta. The method was immunoSEQ multiplex PCR; TCRdb's version includes in-frame clones alone and lacks a portion of them. The sample lists 120,000 or so clones; around four fifths were seen once. CDR1 is MNHEY, CDR2 SVGAGI, per germline. This CDR3 is 14 amino acids long. The sequenced sample consisted of PBMCs. This TCR was sampled from a woman between 35 and 50 years old in good health and CMV-seropositive. The gene calls are TRBV6-5 and TRBJ2-5; 10 bases line up with TRBD1. The DNA matches TRBJ2-7 better at its end, which makes the J call doubtful. CDR3 bases: TGTGCCAGCAGACCGGGACAGGGGACCTACGAGCAGTACTTC. The encoded protein is CASRPGQGTYEQYF.